Below, 24 T cell receptor beta chains from the same sample are listed, as sequenced in a study of T cell responses to AZD1222 COVID-19 vaccine. The repertoire was sequenced with immunoSEQ multiplex PCR; TCRdb's copy has only in-frame clones and lacks some. This sample carries about 120,000 clones, around 89% of them seen once, and the ten largest clones take about 4.9%. The input for sequencing was peripheral blood, taken on day 0 of AZD1222 vaccination. These receptors were collected from an adult in good health.

The CDR3 spells CASSLGAGGHYNEQFF. The DNA of the CDR3 is TGTGCCAGCAGCTTGGGAGCGGGGGGCCACTACAATGAGCAGTTCTTC. The chain joins TRBV5-6 to TRBJ2-1, with TRBD2 matching 9 bases. Germline V gives CDR1 SGHDT, CDR2 YYEEEE. The CDR3 runs to 16 residues. V shed 0 bases, J shed 3 bases, and the junction held 4 bases outside the gene matches. Full variable domain (outside the CDR3, taken from reference TRBV5-6 and TRBJ2-1): DAGVTQSPTHLIKTRGQQVTLRCSPKSGHDTVSWYQQALGQGPQFIFQYYEEEERQRGNFPDRFSGHQFPNYSSELNVNALLLGDSALYLCASSLGAGGHYNEQFFGPGTRLTVL.

The chain employs TRBV18 and TRBJ2-5; D uncertain. V lost 1 base, J lost 5 bases, and 11 bases lay in between. Germline assignment: CDR1 KGHSH and CDR2 LQKENI. The CDR3 consists of 14 residues. CDR3 sequence (DNA): TGTGCCAGCTCACCACAGGGTTACTGGGAGACCCAGTACTTC. This gives the protein CASSPQGYWETQYF.

This clone was picked up one time. V and J are TRBV11-3 and TRBJ2-7, with D perhaps matching TRBD1 (6 bases). The CDR3 sequence is 13 residues long. CDR1 and CDR2 (germline): SGHNT, YENEEA. Trimming left V 4 bases short and J 7 bases short, with 14 bases between. The DNA of the CDR3 is TGTGCCAGCAGCTCTACAGGGAGTCGGGAGCAGTACTTC. Translated: CASSSTGSREQYF.

The chain links TRBV6-5 to TRBJ1-2; D perhaps matches TRBD1 (5 bases). CDR1 is MNHEY and CDR2 is SVGAGI in the germline V gene. The CDR3 length is 15 residues. V was cut by 7 bases and J by 4 bases, with 19 bases left in between. For the CDR3, the DNA is TGTGCCAGCATCGTCAACCAGGGTAATATCTATGGCTACACCTTC. This translates into CASIVNQGNIYGYTF.

DNA of the CDR3: TGTGCCAGCAGTACCACAGGGGTGGAGACCCAGTACTTC. This encodes CASSTTGVETQYF. V usage is TRBV27 and J usage is TRBJ2-5, with 7 bases fitting TRBD1. V shed 5 bases, J shed 5 bases, and the junction held 5 bases outside the gene matches. The CDR3 covers 13 residues. The germline V gene encodes CDR1 MNHEY and CDR2 SMNVEV (reference sequence).

The chain joins TRBV18 to TRBJ1-2; TRBD1 matches 9 bases. With 3 bases clipped from V and 1 base from J, the junction kept 6 bases outside the gene matches. This CDR3 spans 16 amino acids. Germline V gene data show CDR1 as KGHSH and CDR2 as LQKENI. In nucleotides, the CDR3 is TGTGCCAGCTCACCTCCGGACAGGGGTGTTAACTATGGCTACACCTTC. Translated: CASSPPDRGVNYGYTF.

The chain links TRBV5-4 to TRBJ1-6, with 7 bases fitting TRBD1. Germline V lookup: CDR1 SGHNT, CDR2 YYREEE (reference sequence). CDR3 length equals 15 residues. The V segment lost 3 bases and the J segment 8 bases; nucleotides outside the gene matches: 8. The CDR3 loop is CASSYGVGGYSPLHF. The CDR3, as DNA: TGTGCCAGCAGCTACGGGGTAGGGGGCTATTCACCCCTCCACTTT.

This chain links TRBV3-1 (or the pseudogene TRBV3-2) with TRBJ1-1; 9 nucleotides agree with TRBD1. Looked up from germline, CDR1 is LGHDT and CDR2 is YNNKEL (reference sequence). The CDR3 extends over 15 amino acids. V lost 5 bases and J lost 4; bases outside the gene matches: 8. CDR3 nucleotides: TGTGCCAGCAGCGCCGGGACAGGGTGGATCACTGAAGCTTTCTTT. This gives the protein CASSAGTGWITEAFF.

The gene calls are TRBV4-1 and TRBJ2-1; 9 positions agree with TRBD2. Trimming removed 4 bases from V and 1 base from J; junction bases left unmatched: 11. Germline CDR1 is MGHRA and CDR2 is YSYEKL. This CDR3 comprises 18 residues. This CDR3 reads CASSPGGRGGPSYNEQFF. The CDR3 DNA reads TGCGCCAGCAGCCCCGGAGGGCGGGGGGGCCCATCCTACAATGAGCAGTTCTTC.

The genes are TRBV19 and TRBJ2-2; D might be TRBD1 (5 bases). The germline V gene has CDR1 LNHDA and CDR2 SQIVND (reference sequence). V lost 5 bases and J 4 bases, leaving 11 bases between the germline ends. This CDR3 region has 14 residues. DNA for the CDR3: TGTGCCAGTAGTCCTCAACAGGCCACCGGGGAGCTGTTTTTT. It translates to CASSPQQATGELFF. The full variable domain, completed using reference TRBV19 and TRBJ2-2, is DGGITQSPKYLFRKEGQNVTLSCEQNLNHDAMYWYRQDPGQGLRLIYYSQIVNDFQKGDIAEGYSVSREKKESFPLTVTSAQKNPTAFYLCASSPQQATGELFFGEGSRLTVL.

The chain links TRBV18 to TRBJ2-6; D is uncertain. The CDR3 extends over 13 amino acids. The germline V gene has CDR1 KGHSH and CDR2 LQKENI. V dropped 0 bases and J dropped 4 bases, with 1 base sitting between them. CDR3 sequence reads: CASSPPGANVLTF. Written as DNA, the CDR3 is TGTGCCAGCTCACCACCGGGGGCCAACGTCCTGACTTTC.

V usage is TRBV25-1 and J usage is TRBJ2-7; the D gene is possibly TRBD2 (5 bases). CDR3 length equals 14 residues. Per germline, CDR1 MGHDK and CDR2 SYGVNS. V lost 4 bases and J 2 bases, leaving 12 bases between the germline ends. This chain's CDR3 is CASSGMGDTYEQYF. CDR3 nucleotide sequence: TGTGCCAGCAGTGGGATGGGAGATACCTACGAGCAGTACTTC.

The V gene is TRBV20-1, the J gene TRBJ1-2, with D unclear. V dropped 0 bases and J dropped 7 bases, with 6 bases sitting between them. The length of the CDR3 is 11 residues. CDR1 is DFQATT, CDR2 SNEGSKA, per germline (reference sequence). CDR3 DNA sequence: TGCAGTGCTAGAGATCAGGTTGGCTACACCTTC. It translates to CSARDQVGYTF.

CDR3: CASSFGDNEAFF. In DNA, the CDR3 is TGTGCCAGCAGCTTCGGGGACAACGAAGCTTTCTTT. The chain employs TRBV7-8 and TRBJ1-1, with D maybe TRBD1 (6 bases). Deletions cut 3 bases from V and 8 bases from J, with 10 bases between. CDR1 and CDR2 (germline): SGHVS, FQNEAQ. CDR3 size: 12 residues.

This clone was observed once. The genes are TRBV10-2 and TRBJ2-3; 12 nucleotides agree with TRBD1. Germline lookup yields CDR1 WSHSY and CDR2 SAAADI. The CDR3 runs to 22 residues. Germline trimming cut 6 bases from V and 0 bases from J; bases unmatched to any gene: 22. The CDR3 sequence is CASRPGQGAQGSSGSSTDTQYF. CDR3 sequence (DNA): TGCGCCAGCAGGCCGGGACAGGGGGCGCAGGGGTCGAGCGGGTCTAGCACAGATACGCAGTATTTT.

This clone was observed a single time. Within the sample, other DNA sequences also encode this same CDR3. V usage is TRBV19 and J usage is TRBJ1-1; D is unclear. Deletions cut 2 bases from V and 1 base from J, with 5 bases between. This CDR3 has 13 residues. Germline values: CDR1 LNHDA, CDR2 SQIVND (reference sequence). The CDR3, as DNA: TGTGCCAGTAGTATAAGCAAGAACACTGAAGCTTTCTTT. It yields the protein CASSISKNTEAFF.

The chain carries TRBV6-2 or TRBV6-3 and TRBJ2-7; the D is unclear. In germline, CDR1 is MNHEY, CDR2 SVGEGT. The CDR3 has 16 residues. V was clipped by 4 bases and J by 1 base, with 17 bases between them. The CDR3 loop reads CASSSTTAPKSYEQYF. In nucleotides, the CDR3 is TGTGCCAGCAGTTCTACCACAGCACCCAAGTCCTACGAGCAGTACTTC.

The chain links TRBV28 to TRBJ1-4, with 9 positions matching TRBD1. The CDR3 runs 16 residues. V shed 5 bases and J 8 bases; nucleotides not matched to a gene: 12. Germline V gene sequence: CDR1 MDHEN, CDR2 SYDVKM. Here the CDR3 DNA reads TGTGCCAGCAGTACACCACCGGGACAGGGAGACGAAAAACTGTTTTTT. This translates into CASSTPPGQGDEKLFF.

The genes are TRBV6-5 and TRBJ1-1, with D unresolved. The CDR3 loop spans 13 amino acids. Germline V gene lookup returns CDR1 MNHEY and CDR2 SVGAGI. CDR3: CQVIGVLNTEAFF. The DNA of the CDR3 is TGTCAAGTAATCGGCGTCCTGAACACTGAAGCTTTCTTT.

The V and J genes are TRBV29-1 and TRBJ2-1, with D possibly being TRBD2 (7 bases). Germline values: CDR1 SQVTM, CDR2 ANQGSEA. The V end was cut by 1 base, the J end by 5 bases, with 12 bases between. The CDR3 has 14 amino acids. Here the CDR3 reads CSVEARGANNEQFF. CDR3 DNA sequence: TGCAGCGTTGAAGCTCGGGGGGCAAACAATGAGCAGTTCTTC.

The J gene is TRBJ2-7, the V gene TRBV2, with 8 bases matching TRBD2. This CDR3 spans 14 amino acids. Germline values: CDR1 SNHLY, CDR2 FYNNEI. The J segment lost 3 bases and the V segment lost 7 bases, leaving 8 bases of the junction unmatched. The CDR3 DNA is TGTGCCAGCAATTCCCTAGCGGGTAACTACGAGCAGTACTTC. Translating gives CASNSLAGNYEQYF.

This clone was observed a single time. This chain connects TRBV5-4 to TRBJ2-3, with 7 bases fitting TRBD2. Germline V lookup: CDR1 SGHNT, CDR2 YYREEE (reference sequence). Trimming removed 2 bases from V and 0 bases from J; junction bases left unmatched: 3. The CDR3 totals 15 residues. The CDR3 sequence is CASSLKRGSTDTQYF. The CDR3 nucleotides are TGTGCCAGCAGCTTAAAGCGGGGAAGCACAGATACGCAGTATTTT.

The rearrangement uses TRBV20-1 and TRBJ2-7; TRBD1 might be the D (5 bases). This CDR3 has 10 residues. The germline gives CDR1 DFQATT, CDR2 SNEGSKA (reference sequence). The germline V and J ends were trimmed by 7 bases and 5 bases, with 9 bases remaining between them. The CDR3 sequence: CSVGRDEQYF. The CDR3, as DNA: TGCAGTGTTGGCAGGGACGAGCAGTACTTC.

The CDR3 is CASSQDWRVSDGYTF. CDR3 in DNA: TGTGCCAGCAGCCAAGATTGGCGGGTTTCGGATGGCTACACCTTC. The chain recombines TRBV4-2 with TRBJ1-2; D gene unclear. The V gene lost 0 bases and the J gene lost 6 bases, with 14 bases spanning the gap. Germline V lookup: CDR1 LGHNA, CDR2 YNFKEQ. The CDR3 length is 15 residues.